The 22 T cell receptor beta chains listed next were all sequenced from one sample in a study of early T cells in non-severe SARS-CoV-2 infection. Each CDR3 protein is one row after TCRdb ran MiXCR on the 5' RACE reads. Of some 66,000 distinct CDR3 sequences listed, approximately 8.3% are singletons. The source material was whole blood. These receptors were obtained from an adult who was a healthcare worker with PCR-confirmed SARS-CoV-2 infection or an uninfected control (not recorded which).

The V gene is TRBV20-1, the J gene TRBJ2-7; D remains unclear. CDR3 length equals 12 residues. V lost 6 bases and J 1 base, leaving 10 bases between the germline ends. CDR1 is DFQATT, CDR2 SNEGSKA, per germline (reference sequence). DNA of the CDR3: TGCAGTGCCGCCCCCCTTTCCTACGAGCAGTACTTC. Its translation: CSAAPLSYEQYF.

This clonotype has at least ten counts. V gene TRBV5-5 combines with J gene TRBJ2-2; no firm D call. From germline, CDR1 is SGHKS and CDR2 YYEKEE (reference sequence). Trimming cost V 4 bases and J 5 bases, with 15 bases left between them. CDR3 length: 15 residues. The CDR3 loop is CASSLDVLATGELFF. The CDR3 coding sequence is TGTGCCAGCAGCCTAGACGTCTTAGCAACCGGGGAGCTGTTTTTT.

The rearrangement joins TRBV6-1 to TRBJ1-5; D ambiguous. The germline V gene has CDR1 MNHNS and CDR2 SASEGT. V was pared by 6 bases and J by 4 bases, with 7 bases between. The CDR3 covers 12 residues. The CDR3 region is CASRSGNQPQHF. CDR3 in DNA: TGTGCCAGCAGAAGCGGGAATCAGCCCCAGCATTTT.

This clonotype was seen more than once but under ten times. The rearrangement joins TRBV2 to TRBJ2-4; D call uncertain. Trimming stripped 3 bases from V and 1 base from J, with 28 bases between. This CDR3 spans 21 amino acids. Germline CDR1 SNHLY, CDR2 FYNNEI. CDR3 DNA: TGTGCCAGCAGTGAGGGTAGATTCCTCGGATCCTATGAGGTGGCCAAAAACATTCAGTACTTC. Its translation: CASSEGRFLGSYEVAKNIQYF.

This chain uses TRBV12-3 or TRBV12-4 with TRBJ1-1, with D possibly being TRBD1 (5 bases). The CDR3 is made up of 14 amino acids. Trimming took 3 bases from V and 0 from J, leaving 8 bases between them. The CDR3 reads CASSFRGMNTEAFF. CDR3 nucleotides: TGTGCCAGCAGTTTTAGGGGTATGAACACTGAAGCTTTCTTT.

This chain joins TRBV12-2 and TRBJ1-2; TRBD1, as called in the table, went unchecked against the DNA. TRBV12-2 is noted as a pseudogene. The CDR3 contains 13 residues. Here the CDR3 DNA reads TGTGCAAGTCGCACGAGCAGGGACCCAGGCTACACCTTC. Its translation is CASRTSRDPGYTF.

V and J are TRBV6-2 or TRBV6-3 and TRBJ2-6, with unresolved D. Per germline, CDR1 MNHEY and CDR2 SVGEGT. V was pared by 2 bases and J by 0 bases, with 5 bases between. CDR3 length equals 15 residues. CDR3 bases: TGTGCCAGCAGTTACGATCTCTCTGGGGCCAACGTCCTGACTTTC. The encoded protein is CASSYDLSGANVLTF.

This clonotype has more than one count but fewer than ten. The chain joins TRBV5-4 to TRBJ2-7; 9 positions match TRBD2. The germline gives CDR1 SGHNT, CDR2 YYREEE (reference sequence). The ends lost 4 bases at V and 4 bases at J; junction bases unmatched: 12. The CDR3 contains 16 residues. CDR3 protein: CASSQTTGLARYEQYF. The CDR3 nucleotides are TGTGCCAGCAGCCAGACTACTGGACTAGCGAGATACGAGCAGTACTTC.

The V and J genes are TRBV9 and TRBJ2-6, with D uncertain. Between the trimmed V and J ends, which lost 4 bases and 0 bases, there was a span of 11 bases. The CDR3 spans 16 residues. The germline V gene encodes CDR1 SGDLS and CDR2 YYNGEE. The CDR3 reads CASSTVSRSGANVLTF. The DNA for the CDR3 is TGTGCCAGCAGCACAGTTTCTCGCTCTGGGGCCAACGTCCTGACTTTC. The whole variable domain, remainder taken from reference TRBV9 and TRBJ2-6, is DSGVTQTPKHLITATGQRVTLRCSPRSGDLSVYWYQQSLDQGLQFLIQYYNGEERAKGNILERFSAQQFPDLHSELNLSSLELGDSALYFCASSTVSRSGANVLTFGAGSRLTVL.

Ten or more counts support this clonotype. V gene TRBV12-3 or TRBV12-4 combines with J gene TRBJ1-6; 7 bases agree with TRBD1. V dropped 4 bases and J dropped 7; count of bases not matched to a gene: 4. CDR3 size: 14 residues. CDR3 protein: CASSSSGGNSPLHF. The CDR3 region has the DNA TGTGCCAGCAGTTCGTCAGGGGGAAATTCACCCCTCCACTTT.

Ten or more counts support this clonotype. The gene calls are TRBV20-1 and TRBJ2-7, with TRBD2 matching 8 bases. Germline lookup yields CDR1 DFQATT and CDR2 SNEGSKA (reference sequence). J lost 6 bases, V lost 0 bases, and 13 bases had no gene match. The CDR3 spans 16 residues. For the CDR3, the DNA is TGCAGTGCTAGAGATCGGGTATCGGGAGGGACGGGCGAGCAGTACTTC. It encodes CSARDRVSGGTGEQYF.

The genes are TRBV5-6 and TRBJ2-5, with D possibly matching TRBD2 (6 bases). The V gene's germline CDR1 is SGHDT and CDR2 YYEEEE. The CDR3 runs 13 residues. V was pared by 2 bases and J by 5 bases, with 10 bases between. CDR3 amino acids: CASSLGGEETQYF. The DNA of the CDR3 is TGTGCCAGCAGCTTAGGCGGGGAGGAGACCCAGTACTTC.

This clonotype was seen a few times. The chain employs TRBV3-1 and TRBJ2-2; D remains unclear. V dropped 1 base and J dropped 3 bases, with 9 bases sitting between them. The CDR3 is 15 amino acids. The germline gives CDR1 LGHDT, CDR2 YNNKEL (reference sequence). CDR3 bases: TGTGCCAGCAGCCAAGGGGAACTTTACACCGGGGAGCTGTTTTTT. Translated: CASSQGELYTGELFF.

The sample holds a few counts of this clonotype. This chain uses TRBV5-1 with TRBJ2-3; 8 bases fit TRBD2. After removal of 0 bases from V and 3 bases from J, the junction contained 3 bases not matched to a gene. Per the germline V gene, CDR1 is SGHRS and CDR2 is YFSETQ. The CDR3 loop spans 15 amino acids. CDR3 loop: CASSLVSSGTDTQYF. CDR3 DNA sequence: TGCGCCAGCAGCTTGGTTTCTAGCGGGACAGATACGCAGTATTTT.

The sample holds many counts of this clonotype. The gene calls are TRBV2 and TRBJ2-4, with 7 bases that match TRBD1. With 4 bases clipped from V and 5 bases from J, the junction kept 11 bases outside the gene matches. The V gene's germline CDR1 is SNHLY and CDR2 FYNNEI. This CDR3 has 16 amino acids. The CDR3 DNA reads TGTGCCAGCAGTGGTCGGGGTGGACAGGCCGAAAACATTCAGTACTTC. Amino acids: CASSGRGGQAENIQYF.

This clonotype was seen at least ten times. The chain uses TRBV20-1 and TRBJ2-3, with TRBD2 identical over 12 bases. Trimming at V came to 2 bases and at J to 5 bases, leaving 5 bases not matched to a gene. This CDR3 spans 15 amino acids. Germline V gives CDR1 DFQATT, CDR2 SNEGSKA (reference sequence). CDR3 residues: CSARTLAGGGDTQYF. The CDR3 nucleotides read TGCAGTGCTAGAACCCTAGCGGGAGGGGGAGATACGCAGTATTTT.

Many counts were recorded for this clonotype. The V call is TRBV20-1, the J call TRBJ2-3; D is perhaps TRBD2 (6 bases). V lost 4 bases and J lost 2, with 16 bases in between. This CDR3 spans 15 amino acids. Germline V gene lookup returns CDR1 DFQATT and CDR2 SNEGSKA (reference sequence). This CDR3 is CSATDTGESTDTQYF. In DNA, the CDR3 is TGCAGTGCTACGGATACGGGAGAATCCACAGATACGCAGTATTTT.

There are many counts of this clonotype. DNA of the CDR3: TGTGCCAGCAGCGGGACAGGAGTAGGTCAGCCCCAGCATTTT. This gives the protein CASSGTGVGQPQHF. The V and J genes are TRBV28 and TRBJ1-5; 8 bases agree with TRBD1. The CDR3 totals 14 residues. The V and J ends lost 6 bases and 6 bases, in that order; junction bases with no gene match: 7. Germline lookup yields CDR1 MDHEN and CDR2 SYDVKM.

For the CDR3, the DNA is TGTGCCACCAGTGATTTGGGTAGGCCCCAAAGCAACACCGGGGAGCTGTTTTTT. Translating gives CATSDLGRPQSNTGELFF. J is TRBJ2-2 and V is TRBV24-1; D is undetermined. From germline, CDR1 is KGHDR and CDR2 SFDVKD. The CDR3 runs to 18 residues. Deletions cut 0 bases from V and 2 bases from J, with 15 bases between.

This clonotype was found many times. The chain employs TRBV6-2 or TRBV6-3 and TRBJ2-1; TRBD1 or TRBD2 may be the D gene (6 bases each). Trimming took off 5 bases at V and 3 bases at J, with 11 bases between the two ends. Germline lookup yields CDR1 MNHEY and CDR2 SVGEGT. The CDR3 runs 14 residues. CDR3 residues: CASSTGTRYNEQFF. The DNA of the CDR3 is TGTGCCAGCAGTACAGGGACTCGCTACAATGAGCAGTTCTTC.

This clonotype turned up a few times. This chain joins TRBV3-1 and TRBJ2-5, with D possibly being TRBD2 (5 bases). This CDR3 is 14 amino acids long. Deletions cut 0 bases from V and 1 base from J, with 6 bases between. Germline V lookup: CDR1 LGHDT, CDR2 YNNKEL (reference sequence). This chain's CDR3 is CASSQDTSQETQYF. The CDR3 DNA is TGTGCCAGCAGCCAAGATACTAGCCAAGAGACCCAGTACTTC.

By sample fraction, this clonotype is medium-sized (0.01 to 0.1%). V is TRBV15 and J is TRBJ2-2, with 9 nucleotides matching TRBD1. Losses at the gene ends were 3 bases for V and 7 bases for J; bases not matched to a gene: 3. In germline, CDR1 is LNHNV, CDR2 YYDKDF (reference sequence). The CDR3 has 14 amino acids. In nucleotides, the CDR3 is TGTGCCACCAGCAGGGGACAGGGCCGCGGGGAGCTGTTTTTT. Its translation is CATSRGQGRGELFF.